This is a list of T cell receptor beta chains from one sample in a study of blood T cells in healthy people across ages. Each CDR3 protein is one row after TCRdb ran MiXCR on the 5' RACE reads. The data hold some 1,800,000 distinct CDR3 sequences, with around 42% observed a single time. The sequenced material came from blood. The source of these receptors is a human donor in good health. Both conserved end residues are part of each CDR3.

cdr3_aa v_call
CASSVLGSNQPQHF TRBV27
CASSGGRMGNEQFF TRBV6-1
CASSVSPRNEQFF TRBV9
CASSQEQDRLAKNIQYF TRBV4-1
CASSQAPSGDGYTF TRBV4-1
CAWSLETQYF TRBV30
CASSSMRAADTQYF TRBV7-2
CASSWEGSKYNEQFF TRBV9
CASSLRQGADGYTF TRBV27
CASSGMGNQPQHF TRBV6-2/TRBV6-3
CSVVSRIYGYTF TRBV29-1
CSVGESGGTYGYTF TRBV29-1
CASIQTGVNTEAFF TRBV12-3/TRBV12-4
CASGLKAGGWTEAFF TRBV12-5
CASSSTWGADEQYF TRBV7-9
CNVDRAGVDTQYF TRBV29-1
CASSYDDSGANVRTF TRBV6-5
CASSQGRANTEAFF TRBV4-2
CSATSGTSTSYEQYF TRBV20-1
CASSYRITQGVIGTDTQYF TRBV6-5
CATNTPENTEAFF TRBV10-3
CSARDKLAGYNEQFF TRBV20-1
CASSPGRNQGREKLFF TRBV7-8
CASSQTTPGVGYTF TRBV4-3
CASSLTVGADEQFF TRBV12-3/TRBV12-4
CASSPPGSLYGYTF TRBV7-9
CASSPGQGIKLYF TRBV4-3
CAAEDDFYEQYF TRBV6-2/TRBV6-3
CASSQELSRDEKLFF TRBV4-3
CASSHGTGTRAEAFF TRBV3-1
CSPTIVSTDTQYF TRBV29-1
CASSQGRDREGDTQYF TRBV4-3
CAGSWDRDSYEQYF TRBV12-3/TRBV12-4
CASSKDFSYEQYF TRBV11-2
CASSRPEGLYEQYF TRBV6-2/TRBV6-3
CSARGWANTEAFF TRBV20-1
CSHRAHSTDTQYF TRBV29-1
CSARVGATSEQYF TRBV20-1
CATTAGANTEAFF TRBV15
CASSLRAGVKLGYTF TRBV7-9
CASSYSSRSEHQETQYF TRBV6-8
CASSQGLTGPYGYTF TRBV4-1
CSALPRQGGYTF TRBV20-1
CASSLGQGPYQYF TRBV12-3/TRBV12-4
CASSIQLVSRNEQFF TRBV19
CASSQVSGFHEQFF TRBV3-1
CSASRDINGYTF TRBV20-1
CSAIGDRASGANVLTF TRBV20-1
CSARDIAGSRIQYF TRBV20-1
CASGNGQGWAKTQYF TRBV6-6
CASSEWGTALEAFF TRBV25-1
CSVDLGVGSEQFF TRBV29-1